These 14 T cell receptor beta chains share one sample of origin, sequenced in a study of neurological immune-mediated disorders. TCRdb used MiXCR to reprocess the 5' RACE reads, holding one entry per CDR3 protein. The table includes 65,000 to 70,000 distinct CDR3 sequences, roughly 3.9% detected once. Material for sequencing was PBMCs. The receptors were sampled from a man aged 25 to 40 with multiple sclerosis.

This clonotype appeared many times. The J gene is TRBJ2-1, the V gene TRBV15; no firm D call. The germline gives CDR1 LNHNV, CDR2 YYDKDF (reference sequence). Trimming pared 0 bases from V and 3 bases from J, leaving 3 bases between. CDR3 size: 13 residues. CDR3 in DNA: TGTGCCACCAGCAGAGATTTCTACAATGAGCAGTTCTTC. Translated, it gives CATSRDFYNEQFF.

Many counts were recorded for this clonotype. One end of the junction does not line up with germline, which may come from a read error. The V and J genes are TRBV29-1 and TRBJ1-5; 7 bases are a match to TRBD1. Germline assignment: CDR1 SQVTM and CDR2 ANQGSEA. This CDR3 is 13 amino acids long. The CDR3 DNA sequence: TGCAGCGTTGACCAGGGGGACAATCAGCCCCAGAATTTT. It yields the protein CSVDQGDNQPQNF.

This clonotype appeared many times. The chain recombines TRBV20-1 with TRBJ2-1; TRBD2 might be the D (6 bases). Germline V gene data show CDR1 as DFQATT and CDR2 as SNEGSKA (reference sequence). V lost 1 base and J 0 bases, leaving 10 bases between the germline ends. The CDR3 runs 15 residues. This CDR3 is CSARVGRSSYNEQFF. The CDR3 DNA reads as TGCAGTGCTAGAGTGGGGAGGAGCTCCTACAATGAGCAGTTCTTC.

This clonotype was observed at least ten times. The chain carries TRBV15 and TRBJ1-2; perhaps TRBD1 as D (6 bases). The CDR3 contains 14 residues. Deletions cut 2 bases from V and 4 bases from J, with 11 bases between. Germline CDR1 is LNHNV and CDR2 is YYDKDF (reference sequence). The CDR3 DNA follows: TGTGCCACCAGCAGACTACAGGGACCCTATGGCTACACCTTC. This translates into CATSRLQGPYGYTF.

There are many counts of this clonotype. V and J are TRBV20-1 and TRBJ2-7, with 8 nucleotides matching TRBD1. Losses at the gene ends were 2 bases for V and 5 bases for J; bases not matched to a gene: 8. This CDR3 comprises 14 residues. Germline V CDR1 and CDR2: DFQATT, SNEGSKA (reference sequence). The CDR3 nucleotides are TGCAGTGCTAGATCGACAGGGGAAATCCACGAGCAGTACTTC. Translated: CSARSTGEIHEQYF.

There are many counts of this clonotype. CDR3: CASRDPGQGNTGELFF. The DNA of the CDR3 is TGTGCCAGCAGGGACCCGGGACAGGGGAACACCGGGGAGCTGTTTTTT. The chain employs TRBV12-3 or TRBV12-4 and TRBJ2-2; 9 bases align to TRBD1. Unmatched junction bases numbered 6, after V lost 6 bases and J lost 1 base. The CDR3 length is 16 residues.

The chain uses TRBV5-1 and TRBJ2-7, with D unresolved. The V gene lost 2 bases and the J gene lost 6 bases, with 6 bases spanning the gap. The germline V gene has CDR1 SGHRS and CDR2 YFSETQ. The length of the CDR3 is 11 residues. DNA for the CDR3: TGCGCCAGCAGCTTCGCCGGCGAGCAGTACTTC. This gives the protein CASSFAGEQYF.

This clonotype was detected many times. J is TRBJ2-7 and V is TRBV6-6; 8 bases align to TRBD2. Germline CDR1 is MNHNY and CDR2 is SVGAGI (reference sequence). The CDR3 sequence is 15 residues long. V gave up 2 bases and J gave up 3 bases; unmatched junction bases: 6. The CDR3 sequence: CASSYTGGLYYEQYF. CDR3 DNA: TGTGCCAGCAGTTACACGGGGGGGCTATACTACGAGCAGTACTTC.

This clonotype has a count of ten or more. The chain couples TRBV29-1 to TRBJ2-7, with TRBD1 matching 7 bases. Germline CDR1 and CDR2: SQVTM and ANQGSEA. The CDR3 spans 14 residues. V was clipped by 4 bases and J by 0 bases; unmatched bases: 6. Written as DNA, the CDR3 is TGCAGCGTTGCCGGGACAGCGAGCTCCTACGAGCAGTACTTC. This gives the protein CSVAGTASSYEQYF.

This clonotype was seen repeatedly, ten times or more. V gene TRBV7-9 combines with J gene TRBJ2-4; TRBD1 might be the D (5 bases). CDR1 is SEHNR, CDR2 FQNEAQ, per germline (reference sequence). This CDR3 is built from 14 residues. The V and J ends lost 2 bases and 4 bases respectively, with 9 bases between them. In nucleotides, the CDR3 is TGTGCCAGCAGCTTAAGTCGACAGAAAAACATTCAGTACTTC. As protein: CASSLSRQKNIQYF.

This clonotype has a count of ten or more. This sequence joins TRBV14 and TRBJ2-5; D gene ambiguous. Germline values: CDR1 SGHDN, CDR2 FVKESK. CDR3 size: 14 residues. Trimming removed 0 bases at V and 9 bases at J, with 14 bases between. CDR3 in amino acids: CASSQDLSWSAQYF. The CDR3 coding sequence is TGTGCCAGCAGCCAAGATTTGAGTTGGAGCGCCCAGTACTTC.

This clonotype was detected many times. The rearrangement uses TRBV2 and TRBJ2-1; no clear D gene. The CDR3 runs 13 residues. V lost 3 bases and J 5 bases, leaving 8 bases between the germline ends. Germline V CDR1 and CDR2: SNHLY, FYNNEI. For the CDR3, the DNA is TGTGCCAGCAGTGATGATTATAACAATGAGCAGTTCTTC. This gives the protein CASSDDYNNEQFF.

This clonotype has at least ten counts. This chain joins TRBV12-3 or TRBV12-4 and TRBJ1-2, with TRBD1 identical over 10 bases. The CDR3 extends over 14 amino acids. Trimming took 5 bases from V and 8 from J; bases not matched to a gene: 8. CDR3 nucleotides: TGTGCCAGCAGTCCAGACAGGGGGCTTAGCGGCTACACCTTC. As protein: CASSPDRGLSGYTF.

This clonotype showed up many times. V gene TRBV5-1 combines with J gene TRBJ2-1; D might be TRBD1 or TRBD2, each matching 5 bases. Trimming left V 4 bases short and J 5 bases short, with 13 bases between. The CDR3 totals 14 residues. The germline gives CDR1 SGHRS, CDR2 YFSETQ. In DNA, the CDR3 is TGCGCCAGCAGCCCTAGGGGACCTGACAATGAGCAGTTCTTC. Translation: CASSPRGPDNEQFF.